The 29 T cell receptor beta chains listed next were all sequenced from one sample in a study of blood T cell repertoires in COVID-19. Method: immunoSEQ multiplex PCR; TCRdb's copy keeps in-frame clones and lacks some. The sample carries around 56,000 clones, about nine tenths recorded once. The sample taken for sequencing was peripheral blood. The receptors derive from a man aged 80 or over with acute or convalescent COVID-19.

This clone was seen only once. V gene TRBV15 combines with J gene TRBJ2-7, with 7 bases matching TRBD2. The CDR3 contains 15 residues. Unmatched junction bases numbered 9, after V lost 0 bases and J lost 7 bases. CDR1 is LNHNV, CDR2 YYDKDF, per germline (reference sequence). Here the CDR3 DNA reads TGTGCCACCAGCAGAGATTCGGGGGGTTTAGGGGAGCAGTACTTC. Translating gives CATSRDSGGLGEQYF. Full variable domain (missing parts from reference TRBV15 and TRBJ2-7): DAMVIQNPRYQVTQFGKPVTLSCSQTLNHNVMYWYQQKSSQAPKLLFHYYDKDFNNEADTPDNFQSRRPNTSFCFLDIRSPGLGDTAMYLCATSRDSGGLGEQYFGPGTRLTVT.

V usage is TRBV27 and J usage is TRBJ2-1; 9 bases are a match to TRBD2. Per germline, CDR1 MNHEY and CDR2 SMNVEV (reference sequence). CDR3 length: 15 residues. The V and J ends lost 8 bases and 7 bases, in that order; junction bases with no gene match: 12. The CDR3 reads CASWSAGGGANEQFF. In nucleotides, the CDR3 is TGTGCCAGCTGGTCAGCGGGCGGGGGGGCGAATGAGCAGTTCTTC.

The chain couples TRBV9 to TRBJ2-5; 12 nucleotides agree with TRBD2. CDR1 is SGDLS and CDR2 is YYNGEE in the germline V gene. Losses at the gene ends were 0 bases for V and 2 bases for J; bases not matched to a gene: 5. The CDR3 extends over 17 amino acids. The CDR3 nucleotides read TGTGCCAGCAGCGTAGCTACCCTAGCGGGGGGGCAAGAGACCCAGTACTTC. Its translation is CASSVATLAGGQETQYF.

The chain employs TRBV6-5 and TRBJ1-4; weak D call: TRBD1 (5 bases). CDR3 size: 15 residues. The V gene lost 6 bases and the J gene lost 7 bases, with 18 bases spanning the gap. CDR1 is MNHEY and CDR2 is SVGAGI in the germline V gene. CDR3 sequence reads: CASSPGPGVVEKLFF. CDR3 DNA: TGTGCCAGCAGCCCAGGGCCGGGGGTAGTTGAAAAACTGTTTTTT.

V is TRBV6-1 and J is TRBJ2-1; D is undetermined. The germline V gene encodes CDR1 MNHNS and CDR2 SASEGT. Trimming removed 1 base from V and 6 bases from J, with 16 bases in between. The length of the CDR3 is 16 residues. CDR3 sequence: CASSEEARRSFNEQFF. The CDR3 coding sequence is TGTGCCAGCAGTGAAGAGGCTAGGCGGTCATTCAATGAGCAGTTCTTC.

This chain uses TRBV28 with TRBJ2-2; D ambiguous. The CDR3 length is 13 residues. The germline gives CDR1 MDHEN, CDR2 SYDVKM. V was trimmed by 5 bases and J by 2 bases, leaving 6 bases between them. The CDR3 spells CASSQHNTGELFF. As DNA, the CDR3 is TGTGCCAGCAGTCAACACAACACCGGGGAGCTGTTTTTT.

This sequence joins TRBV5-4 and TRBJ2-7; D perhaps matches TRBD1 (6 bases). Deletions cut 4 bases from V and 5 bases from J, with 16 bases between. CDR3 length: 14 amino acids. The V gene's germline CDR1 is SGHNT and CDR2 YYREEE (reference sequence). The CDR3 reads CASSRPDSRNEQYF. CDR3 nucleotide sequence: TGTGCCAGCAGCCGCCCGGACAGTCGGAACGAGCAGTACTTC.

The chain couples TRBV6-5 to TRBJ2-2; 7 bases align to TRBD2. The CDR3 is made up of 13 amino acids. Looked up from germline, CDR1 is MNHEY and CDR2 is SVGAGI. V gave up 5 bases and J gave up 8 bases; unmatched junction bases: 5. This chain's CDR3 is CASSRLALGELFF. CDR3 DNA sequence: TGTGCCAGCAGTCGACTAGCACTGGGGGAGCTGTTTTTT.

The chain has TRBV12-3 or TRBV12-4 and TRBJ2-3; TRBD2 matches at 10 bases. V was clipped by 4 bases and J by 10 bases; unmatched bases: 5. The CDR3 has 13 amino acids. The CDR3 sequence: CASSSRAGGSQYF. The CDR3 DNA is TGTGCCAGCAGTTCCCGAGCGGGGGGGTCGCAGTATTTT.

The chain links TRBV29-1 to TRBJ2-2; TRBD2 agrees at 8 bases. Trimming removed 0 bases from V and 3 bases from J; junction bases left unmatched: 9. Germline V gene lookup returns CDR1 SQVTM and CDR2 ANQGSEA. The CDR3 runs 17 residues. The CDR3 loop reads CSVEDPGSGGDTGELFF. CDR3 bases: TGCAGCGTTGAAGATCCGGGCTCGGGGGGGGACACCGGGGAGCTGTTTTTT.

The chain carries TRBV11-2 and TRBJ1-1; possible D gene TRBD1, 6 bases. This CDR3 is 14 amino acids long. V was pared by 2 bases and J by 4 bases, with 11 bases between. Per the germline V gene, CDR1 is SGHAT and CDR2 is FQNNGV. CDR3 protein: CASSLRGGSTEAFF. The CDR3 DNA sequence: TGTGCCAGCAGCTTACGAGGGGGAAGCACTGAAGCTTTCTTT.

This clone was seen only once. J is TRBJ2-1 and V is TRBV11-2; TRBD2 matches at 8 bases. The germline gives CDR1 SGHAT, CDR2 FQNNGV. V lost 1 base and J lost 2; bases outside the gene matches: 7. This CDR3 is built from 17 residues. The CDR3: CASSLVSRGGPYNEQFF. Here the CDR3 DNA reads TGTGCCAGCAGCTTAGTCAGCCGGGGGGGCCCCTACAATGAGCAGTTCTTC.

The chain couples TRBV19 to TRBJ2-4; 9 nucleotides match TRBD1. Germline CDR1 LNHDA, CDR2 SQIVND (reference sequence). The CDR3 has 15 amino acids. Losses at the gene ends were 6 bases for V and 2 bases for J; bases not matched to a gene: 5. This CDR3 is CASRWTGEPKNIQYF. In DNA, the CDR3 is TGTGCCAGTAGGTGGACAGGGGAACCCAAAAACATTCAGTACTTC.

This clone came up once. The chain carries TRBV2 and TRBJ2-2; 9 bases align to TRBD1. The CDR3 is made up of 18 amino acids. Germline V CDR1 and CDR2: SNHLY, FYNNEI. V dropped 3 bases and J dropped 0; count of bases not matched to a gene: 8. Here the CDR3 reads CASSEATGGTANTGELFF. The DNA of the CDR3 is TGTGCCAGCAGTGAGGCGACAGGGGGTACCGCGAACACCGGGGAGCTGTTTTTT.

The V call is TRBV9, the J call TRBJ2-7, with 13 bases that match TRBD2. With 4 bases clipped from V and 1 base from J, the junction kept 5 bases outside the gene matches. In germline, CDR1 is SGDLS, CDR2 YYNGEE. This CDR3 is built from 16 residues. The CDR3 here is CASSRTSGGPSYEQYF. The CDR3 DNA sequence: TGTGCCAGCAGCAGGACTAGCGGGGGTCCTTCCTACGAGCAGTACTTC.

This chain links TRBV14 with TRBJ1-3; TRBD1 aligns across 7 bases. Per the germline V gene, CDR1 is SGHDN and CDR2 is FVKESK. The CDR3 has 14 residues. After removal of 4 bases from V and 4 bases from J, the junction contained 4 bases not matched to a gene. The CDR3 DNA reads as TGTGCCAGCAGCCGCACAGGGGTGGGAAACACCATATATTTT. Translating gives CASSRTGVGNTIYF.

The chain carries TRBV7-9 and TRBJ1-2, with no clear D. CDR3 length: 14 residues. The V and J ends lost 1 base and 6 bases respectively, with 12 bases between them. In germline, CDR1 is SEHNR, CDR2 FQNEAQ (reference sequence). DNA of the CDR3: TGTGCCAGCAGCTTAGTGTCCTTCGACAATGGCTACACCTTC. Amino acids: CASSLVSFDNGYTF.

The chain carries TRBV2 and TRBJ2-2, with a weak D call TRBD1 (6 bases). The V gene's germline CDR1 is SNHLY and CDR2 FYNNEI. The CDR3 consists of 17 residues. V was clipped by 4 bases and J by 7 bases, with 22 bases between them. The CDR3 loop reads CASSGRTPRTVNGELFF. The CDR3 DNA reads TGTGCCAGCAGTGGTCGTACCCCCCGGACAGTTAACGGGGAGCTGTTTTTT.

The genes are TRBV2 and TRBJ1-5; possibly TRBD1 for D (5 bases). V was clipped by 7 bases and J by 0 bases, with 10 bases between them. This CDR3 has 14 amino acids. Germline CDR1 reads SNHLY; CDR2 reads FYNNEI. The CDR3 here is CASTATDSNQPQHF. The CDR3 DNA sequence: TGTGCCAGCACTGCGACAGATAGCAATCAGCCCCAGCATTTT.

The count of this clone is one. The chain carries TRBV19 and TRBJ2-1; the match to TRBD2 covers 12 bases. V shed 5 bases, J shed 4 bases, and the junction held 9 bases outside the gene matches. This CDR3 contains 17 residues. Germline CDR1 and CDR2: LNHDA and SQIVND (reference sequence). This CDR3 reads CASSLAGGPDPYNEQFF. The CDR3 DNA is TGTGCCAGTAGTCTAGCGGGGGGGCCCGACCCATACAATGAGCAGTTCTTC. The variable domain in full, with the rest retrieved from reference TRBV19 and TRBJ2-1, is DGGITQSPKYLFRKEGQNVTLSCEQNLNHDAMYWYRQDPGQGLRLIYYSQIVNDFQKGDIAEGYSVSREKKESFPLTVTSAQKNPTAFYLCASSLAGGPDPYNEQFFGPGTRLTVL.

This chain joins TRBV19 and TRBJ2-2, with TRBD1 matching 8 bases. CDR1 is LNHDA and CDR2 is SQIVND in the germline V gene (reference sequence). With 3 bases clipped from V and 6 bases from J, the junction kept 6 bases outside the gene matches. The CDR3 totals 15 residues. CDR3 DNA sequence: TGTGCCAGTAGTATCGACAGGGGAATGGCCGGGGAGCTGTTTTTT. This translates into CASSIDRGMAGELFF.

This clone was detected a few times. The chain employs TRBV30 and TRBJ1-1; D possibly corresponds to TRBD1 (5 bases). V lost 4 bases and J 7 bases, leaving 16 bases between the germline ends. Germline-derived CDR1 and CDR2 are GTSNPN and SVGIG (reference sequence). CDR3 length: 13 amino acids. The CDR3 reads CAWKRQGLGEAFF. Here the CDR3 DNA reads TGTGCCTGGAAACGGCAGGGTCTGGGTGAAGCTTTCTTT.

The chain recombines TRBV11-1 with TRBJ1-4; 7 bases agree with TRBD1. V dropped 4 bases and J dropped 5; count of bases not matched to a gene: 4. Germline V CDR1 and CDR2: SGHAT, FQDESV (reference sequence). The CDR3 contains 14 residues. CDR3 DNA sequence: TGTGCCAGCAGCTCCGACAGGGACAATGAAAAACTGTTTTTT. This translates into CASSSDRDNEKLFF.

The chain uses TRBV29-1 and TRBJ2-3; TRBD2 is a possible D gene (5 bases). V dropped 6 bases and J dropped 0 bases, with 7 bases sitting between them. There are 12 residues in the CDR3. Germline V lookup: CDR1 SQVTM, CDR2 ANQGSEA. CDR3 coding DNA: TGCAGCGTAGAGGGCAGCACAGATACGCAGTATTTT. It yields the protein CSVEGSTDTQYF.

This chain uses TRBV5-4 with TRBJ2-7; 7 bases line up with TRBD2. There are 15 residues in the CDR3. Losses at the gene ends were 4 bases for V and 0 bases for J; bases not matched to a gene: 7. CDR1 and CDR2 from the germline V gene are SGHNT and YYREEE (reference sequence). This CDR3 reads CASSGTGTTSYEQYF. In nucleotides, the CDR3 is TGTGCCAGCAGCGGAACCGGGACTACCTCCTACGAGCAGTACTTC.

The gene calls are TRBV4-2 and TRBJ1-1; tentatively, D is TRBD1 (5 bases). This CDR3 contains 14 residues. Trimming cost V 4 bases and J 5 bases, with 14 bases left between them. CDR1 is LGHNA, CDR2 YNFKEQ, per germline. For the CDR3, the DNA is TGTGCCAGCAGCCCGCGGCCCGGGGGTACTGAAGCTTTCTTT. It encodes CASSPRPGGTEAFF.

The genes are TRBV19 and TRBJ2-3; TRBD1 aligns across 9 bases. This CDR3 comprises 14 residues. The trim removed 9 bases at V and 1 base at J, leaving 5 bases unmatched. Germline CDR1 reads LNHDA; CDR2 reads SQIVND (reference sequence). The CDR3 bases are TGTGCCAGCAACAGGGGGCTAGGCACAGATACGCAGTATTTT. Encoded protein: CASNRGLGTDTQYF.

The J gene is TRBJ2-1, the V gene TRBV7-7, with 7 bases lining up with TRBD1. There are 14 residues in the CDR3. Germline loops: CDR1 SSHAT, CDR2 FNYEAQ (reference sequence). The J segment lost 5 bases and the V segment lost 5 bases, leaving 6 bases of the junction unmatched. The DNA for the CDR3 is TGTGCCAGCAGCCCCGGGACAGATCACAATGAGCAGTTCTTC. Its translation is CASSPGTDHNEQFF.

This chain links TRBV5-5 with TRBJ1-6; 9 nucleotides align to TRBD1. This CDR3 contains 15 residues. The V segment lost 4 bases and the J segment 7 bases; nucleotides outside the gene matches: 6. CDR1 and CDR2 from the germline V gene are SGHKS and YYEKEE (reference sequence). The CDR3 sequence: CASSGGTGHNSPLHF. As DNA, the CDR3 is TGTGCCAGCAGCGGCGGGACAGGGCACAATTCACCCCTCCACTTT.